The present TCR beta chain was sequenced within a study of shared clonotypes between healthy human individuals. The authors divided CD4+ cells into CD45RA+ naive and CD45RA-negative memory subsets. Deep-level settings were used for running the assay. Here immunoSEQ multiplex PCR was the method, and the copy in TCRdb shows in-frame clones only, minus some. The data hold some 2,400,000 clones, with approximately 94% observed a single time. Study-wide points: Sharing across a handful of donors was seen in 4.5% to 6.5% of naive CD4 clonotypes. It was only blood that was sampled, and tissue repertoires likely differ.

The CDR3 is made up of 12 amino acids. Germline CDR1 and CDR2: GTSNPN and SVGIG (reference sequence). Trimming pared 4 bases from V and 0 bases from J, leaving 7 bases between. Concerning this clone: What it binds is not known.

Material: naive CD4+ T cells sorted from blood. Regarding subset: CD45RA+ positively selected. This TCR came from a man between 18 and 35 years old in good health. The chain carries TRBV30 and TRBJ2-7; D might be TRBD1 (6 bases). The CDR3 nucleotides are TGTGCCTGGAACAGGGTCTCCTACGAGCAGTACTTC. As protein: CAWNRVSYEQYF.